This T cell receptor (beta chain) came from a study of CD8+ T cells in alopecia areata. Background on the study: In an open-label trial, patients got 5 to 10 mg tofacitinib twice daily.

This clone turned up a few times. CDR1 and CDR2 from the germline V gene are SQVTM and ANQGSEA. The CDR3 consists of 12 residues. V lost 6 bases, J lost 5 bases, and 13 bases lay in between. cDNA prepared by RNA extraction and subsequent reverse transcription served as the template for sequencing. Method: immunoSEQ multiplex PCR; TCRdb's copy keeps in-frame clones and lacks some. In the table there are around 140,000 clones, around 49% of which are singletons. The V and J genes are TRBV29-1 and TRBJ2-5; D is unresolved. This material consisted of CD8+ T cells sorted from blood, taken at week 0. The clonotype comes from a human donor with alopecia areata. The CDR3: CSVHLATETQYF. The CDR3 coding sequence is TGCAGCGTCCACCTTGCCACGGAGACCCAGTACTTC.